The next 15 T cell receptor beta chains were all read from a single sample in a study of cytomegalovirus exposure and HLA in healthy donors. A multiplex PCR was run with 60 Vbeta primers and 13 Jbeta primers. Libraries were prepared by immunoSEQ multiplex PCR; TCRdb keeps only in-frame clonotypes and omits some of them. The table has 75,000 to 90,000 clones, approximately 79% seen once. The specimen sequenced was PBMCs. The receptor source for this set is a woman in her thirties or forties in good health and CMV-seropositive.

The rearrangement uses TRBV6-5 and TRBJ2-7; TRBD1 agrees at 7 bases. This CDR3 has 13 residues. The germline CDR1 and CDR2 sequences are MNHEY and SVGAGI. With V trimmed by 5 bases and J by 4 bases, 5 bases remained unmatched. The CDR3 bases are TGTGCCAGCAGTCCGGGACAGATTTACGAGCAGTACTTC. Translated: CASSPGQIYEQYF.

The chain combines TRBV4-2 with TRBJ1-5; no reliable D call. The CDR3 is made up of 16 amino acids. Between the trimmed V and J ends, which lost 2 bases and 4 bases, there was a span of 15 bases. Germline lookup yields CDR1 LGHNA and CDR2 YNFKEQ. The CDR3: CASSQIGESGNQPQHF. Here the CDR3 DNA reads TGTGCCAGCAGCCAAATTGGAGAGTCCGGGAATCAGCCCCAGCATTTT.

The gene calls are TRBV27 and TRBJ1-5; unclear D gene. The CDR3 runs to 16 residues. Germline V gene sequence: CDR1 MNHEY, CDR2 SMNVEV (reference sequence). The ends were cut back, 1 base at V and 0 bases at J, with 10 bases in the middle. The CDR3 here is CASSLFTDLSNQPQHF. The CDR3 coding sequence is TGTGCCAGCAGTTTATTTACAGATCTTAGCAATCAGCCCCAGCATTTT.

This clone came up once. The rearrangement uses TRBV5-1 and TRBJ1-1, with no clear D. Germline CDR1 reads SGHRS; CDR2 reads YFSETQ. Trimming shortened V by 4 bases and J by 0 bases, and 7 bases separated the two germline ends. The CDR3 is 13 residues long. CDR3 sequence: CASSQVMNTEAFF. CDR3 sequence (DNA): TGCGCCAGCAGCCAGGTAATGAACACTGAAGCTTTCTTT. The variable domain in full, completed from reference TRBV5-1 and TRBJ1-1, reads KAGVTQTPRYLIKTRGQQVTLSCSPISGHRSVSWYQQTPGQGLQFLFEYFSETQRNKGNFPGRFSGRQFSNSRSEMNVSTLELGDSALYLCASSQVMNTEAFFGQGTRLTVV.

CDR3 residues: CASSFSSGGSIYEQYF. The CDR3 bases are TGCGCCAGCAGCTTCTCGTCGGGCGGGAGTATCTACGAGCAGTACTTC. The chain carries TRBV5-1 and TRBJ2-7, with TRBD2 matching over 7 bases. Germline values: CDR1 SGHRS, CDR2 YFSETQ. J lost 3 bases, V lost 2 bases, and 11 bases had no gene match. The CDR3 runs to 16 residues.

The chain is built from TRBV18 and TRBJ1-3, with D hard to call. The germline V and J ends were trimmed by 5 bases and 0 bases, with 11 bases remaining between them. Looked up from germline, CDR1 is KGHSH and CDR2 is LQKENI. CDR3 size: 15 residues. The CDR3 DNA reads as TGTGCCAGCTCAACCTTGGAGGGCTCTGGAAACACCATATATTTT. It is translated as CASSTLEGSGNTIYF. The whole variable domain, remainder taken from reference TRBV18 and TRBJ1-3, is NAGVMQNPRHLVRRRGQEARLRCSPMKGHSHVYWYRQLPEEGLKFMVYLQKENIIDESGMPKERFSAEFPKEGPSILRIQQVVRGDSAAYFCASSTLEGSGNTIYFGEGSWLTVV.

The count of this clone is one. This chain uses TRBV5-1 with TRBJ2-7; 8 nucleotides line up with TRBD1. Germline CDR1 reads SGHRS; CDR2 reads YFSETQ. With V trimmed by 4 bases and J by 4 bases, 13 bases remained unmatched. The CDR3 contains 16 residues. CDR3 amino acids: CASSDDGQGGGYEQYF. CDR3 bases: TGCGCCAGCAGCGACGATGGACAGGGAGGAGGGTACGAGCAGTACTTC.

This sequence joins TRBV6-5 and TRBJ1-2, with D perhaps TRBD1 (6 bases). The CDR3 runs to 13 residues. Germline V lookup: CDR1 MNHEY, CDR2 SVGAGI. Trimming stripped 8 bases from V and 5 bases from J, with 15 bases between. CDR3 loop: CASRRTARYGYTF. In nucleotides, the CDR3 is TGTGCCAGCCGCCGGACAGCACGTTATGGCTACACCTTC.

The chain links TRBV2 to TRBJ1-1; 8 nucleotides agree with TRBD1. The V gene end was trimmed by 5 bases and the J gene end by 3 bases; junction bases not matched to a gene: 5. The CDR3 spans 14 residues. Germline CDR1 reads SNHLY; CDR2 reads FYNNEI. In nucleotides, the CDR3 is TGTGCCAGCAGTATCGGACAGGGACACACTGAAGCTTTCTTT. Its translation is CASSIGQGHTEAFF.

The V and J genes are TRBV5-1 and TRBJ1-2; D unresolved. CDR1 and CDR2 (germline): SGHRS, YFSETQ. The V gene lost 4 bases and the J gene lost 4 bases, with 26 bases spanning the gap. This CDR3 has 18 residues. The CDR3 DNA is TGCGCCAGCAGCATGCGAGCGGCTACCATGAACGTGGTCTATGGCTACACCTTC. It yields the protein CASSMRAATMNVVYGYTF.

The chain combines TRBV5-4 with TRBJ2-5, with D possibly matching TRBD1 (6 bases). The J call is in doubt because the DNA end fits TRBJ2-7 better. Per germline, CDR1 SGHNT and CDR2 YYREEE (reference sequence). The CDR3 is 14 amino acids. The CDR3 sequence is CASSLDTGIYEQYF. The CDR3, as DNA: TGTGCCAGCAGCTTGGATACAGGGATATACGAGCAGTACTTC.

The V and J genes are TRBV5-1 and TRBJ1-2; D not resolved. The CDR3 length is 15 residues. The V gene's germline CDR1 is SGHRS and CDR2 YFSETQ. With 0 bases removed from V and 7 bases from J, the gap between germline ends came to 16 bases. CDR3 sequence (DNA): TGCGCCAGCAGCTTGGGTCTCGCGCCGTTGGTTGGCTACACCTTC. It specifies CASSLGLAPLVGYTF.

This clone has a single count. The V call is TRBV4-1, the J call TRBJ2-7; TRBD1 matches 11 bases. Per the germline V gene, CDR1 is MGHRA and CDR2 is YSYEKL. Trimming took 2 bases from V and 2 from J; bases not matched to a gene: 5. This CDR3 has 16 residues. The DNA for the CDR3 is TGCGCCAGCAGCCAACTCCTGGGACAGGGGGCCTACGAGCAGTACTTC. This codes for CASSQLLGQGAYEQYF.

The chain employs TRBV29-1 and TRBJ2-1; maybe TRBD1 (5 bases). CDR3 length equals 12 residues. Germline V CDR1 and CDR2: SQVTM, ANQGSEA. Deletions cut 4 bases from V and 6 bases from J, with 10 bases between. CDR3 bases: TGCAGCGTTGCCCCGACAGTCAATGAGCAGTTCTTC. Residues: CSVAPTVNEQFF.

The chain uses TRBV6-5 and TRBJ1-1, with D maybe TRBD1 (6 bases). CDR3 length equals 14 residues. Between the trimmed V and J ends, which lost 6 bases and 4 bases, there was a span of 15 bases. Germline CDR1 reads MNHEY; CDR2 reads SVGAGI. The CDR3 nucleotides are TGTGCCAGCAGCCGACTTGACAGGACCACTGAAGCTTTCTTT. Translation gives CASSRLDRTTEAFF.